The TCR beta chain under discussion was sequenced for a study of graft-versus-host responses after intestinal transplantation. Across the whole study: Multivisceral, liver-intestinal, or isolated intestinal transplants were given to recipients. General study findings and limits: The marrow of recipients harbored GvH clones, and ileum or blood showed some of them first.

Method: immunoSEQ multiplex PCR; TCRdb's copy keeps in-frame clones and lacks some. The sample has tens of thousands of clones, around 93% seen once. To note about this clone: Antigen unknown.

V lost 4 bases to trimming and J lost 7 bases; unmatched junction nucleotides: 8. Germline CDR1 reads SQVTM; CDR2 reads ANQGSEA. This CDR3 spans 14 amino acids. This specimen consisted of unstimulated CD8+ T cells sorted from spleen or lymph node cells, obtained before transplant. The receptor's source is a human donor who was the organ donor for an intestinal transplant. V is TRBV29-1 and J is TRBJ2-2, with 8 bases lining up with TRBD2. Written as DNA, the CDR3 is TGCAGCGTTGTTGTCGGGAGGGATGGCGGGGAGCTGTTTTTT. This codes for CSVVVGRDGGELFF.